These T cell receptor beta chains were read from a single sample in a study of T cell repertoires in cytomegalovirus infection. MiXCR, run by TCRdb on the reads, gives a single entry per CDR3 protein. The table includes roughly 630,000 distinct CDR3 sequences, less than 25% detected once. Sequencing was performed on CD8+ T cells from PBMCs. The receptors were sampled from a human donor in good health (CMV status not recorded). Some clones in this sample may be carry-over from other donors' samples. CDR3s include the opening cysteine and the closing phenylalanine or tryptophan. The D gene is left open where the match is weak. The size of a clone is reported for some rows only, either as once, few or many, or as a class for expanded clones.

d_call | clone_size | j_call | v_call | cdr3_aa | cdr3_nt
TRBD2 | many | TRBJ2-1 | TRBV7-3 | CASSPGLALYNEQFF | TGTGCCAGCAGCCCGGGACTAGCGCTTTACAATGAGCAGTTCTTC
NA | few | TRBJ2-2 | TRBV19 | CASSILGTNTGELFF | TGTGCCAGTAGTATCTTAGGGACGAACACCGGGGAGCTGTTTTTT
NA | many | TRBJ1-3 | TRBV28 | CASSLMREPGNTIYF | TGTGCCAGCAGTTTAATGCGGGAGCCTGGAAACACCATATATTTT
NA | NA | TRBJ2-1 | TRBV12-3/TRBV12-4 | CASSLSGSGGDYGYNEQFF | TGTGCCAGCAGTTTATCGGGGAGTGGCGGGGATTACGGGTACAATGAGCAGTTCTTC
NA | few | TRBJ2-7 | TRBV20-1 | CSARDRGGITYEQYF | TGCAGTGCTAGAGATCGAGGGGGGATCACCTACGAGCAGTACTTC
NA | few | TRBJ2-1 | TRBV12-3/TRBV12-4 | CASRLHPRYNEQFF | TGTGCCAGCCGGCTGCACCCCCGTTACAATGAGCAGTTCTTC
TRBD2 | few | TRBJ2-7 | TRBV18 | CASSPPSGGNEQYF | TGTGCCAGCTCACCACCTAGCGGGGGTAACGAGCAGTACTTC
TRBD2 | many | TRBJ2-3 | TRBV7-2 | CASSQSGGAGDTQYF | TGTGCCAGCAGCCAAAGCGGGGGGGCGGGGGATACGCAGTATTTT
NA | few | TRBJ1-2 | TRBV25-1 | CASSDLTKNYGYTF | TGTGCCAGCAGTGACTTGACGAAAAACTATGGCTACACCTTC
NA | many | TRBJ2-3 | TRBV4-1 | CASSQVQALSTDTQYF | TGCGCCAGCAGCCAAGTCCAGGCTCTTAGCACAGATACGCAGTATTTT
NA | NA | TRBJ2-7 | TRBV4-1 | CASSQAGDLDEQYF | TGCGCCAGCAGCCAAGCGGGAGATTTAGACGAGCAGTACTTC
TRBD2 | NA | TRBJ2-1 | TRBV29-1 | CSVYPGLEVPEQFF | TGCAGCGTTTACCCGGGACTAGAGGTTCCTGAGCAGTTCTTC
TRBD1 | NA | TRBJ1-1 | TRBV5-6 | CASSEGQPEAFF | TGTGCCAGCAGCGAGGGACAGCCCGAAGCTTTCTTT
NA | NA | TRBJ1-5 | TRBV20-1 | CSAPPLNWTRQNQPQHF | TGCAGTGCTCCCCCATTGAATTGGACAAGGCAGAATCAGCCCCAGCATTTT
NA | NA | TRBJ2-1 | TRBV6-2/TRBV6-3 | CASSYGHEQFF | TGTGCCAGCAGTTATGGACATGAGCAGTTCTTC
NA | NA | TRBJ2-3 | TRBV29-1 | CSVDLGVGQSLADTQYF | TGCAGCGTTGACTTGGGGGTGGGGCAGTCGTTGGCAGATACGCAGTATTTT